This TCR beta chain derives from a study of T cell repertoires in cytomegalovirus infection. This clonotype occurred many times. The CDR3 has 14 residues. Germline CDR1 reads SGHVS; CDR2 reads FQNEAQ. The V end was cut by 1 base, the J end by 8 bases, with 12 bases between. Each CDR3 protein gets one entry after TCRdb re-called the reads with MiXCR. Of approximately 70,000 distinct CDR3 sequences detected, under 5% appear once; the ten largest clones hold roughly 22%. This sequence originates from a human donor in good health (CMV status not recorded). Some clones in this sample may be carry-over from other donors' samples. The source material was PBMCs. This chain joins TRBV7-8 and TRBJ2-1, with D perhaps matching TRBD2 (6 bases). CDR3 residues: CASSLGGRLDEQFF. The CDR3 DNA is TGTGCCAGCAGCTTAGGTGGGAGGCTGGATGAGCAGTTCTTC.